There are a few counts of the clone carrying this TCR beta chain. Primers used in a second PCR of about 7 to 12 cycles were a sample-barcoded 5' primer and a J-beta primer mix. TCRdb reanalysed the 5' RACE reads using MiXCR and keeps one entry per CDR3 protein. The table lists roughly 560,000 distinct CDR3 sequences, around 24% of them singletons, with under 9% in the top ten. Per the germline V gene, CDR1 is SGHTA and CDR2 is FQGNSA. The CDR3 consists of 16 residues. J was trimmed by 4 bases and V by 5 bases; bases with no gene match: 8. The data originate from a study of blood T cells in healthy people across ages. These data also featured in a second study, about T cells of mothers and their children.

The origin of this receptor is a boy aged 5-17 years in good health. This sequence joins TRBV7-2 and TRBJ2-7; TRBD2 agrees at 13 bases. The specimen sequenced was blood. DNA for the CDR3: TGTGCCAGCAGCCTCTGGACTAGCGGGAGACGTTACGAGCAGTACTTC. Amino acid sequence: CASSLWTSGRRYEQYF.